Shown below are 22 T cell receptor beta chains from a single sample sequenced in a study of blood T cell repertoires in COVID-19 (TCRdb year 2020). Library preparation employed the immunoSEQ multiplex PCR assay. Entries here come from immuneACCESS through TCRdb and include only in-frame sequences with V and J called. Some clones fail to appear in such tables; in the studies checked, an unresolved V gene covers under half of the shortfall, and the cause of the remainder is unknown. Within this sample are hundreds of thousands of clones, with 70% to 90% of them counted one time only. In total, the top ten clones hold less than 10% of the sample. Sequencing used peripheral blood. The receptors come from a man aged 18 to 30 with active or convalescent COVID-19.

The rearrangement links TRBV5-5 to TRBJ1-5, with TRBD1 matching 9 bases. The V and J ends lost 3 bases and 3 bases, in that order; junction bases with no gene match: 1. The CDR3 extends over 14 amino acids. Germline V gene data show CDR1 as SGHKS and CDR2 as YYEKEE (reference sequence). CDR3 in DNA: TGTGCCAGCAGCTGGGACAGGGACAATCAGCCCCAGCATTTT. It codes for CASSWDRDNQPQHF.

The CDR3: CASSDVGATNEKLFF. CDR3 in DNA: TGTGCCAGCAGTGATGTGGGCGCAACTAATGAAAAACTGTTTTTT. The chain combines TRBV2 with TRBJ1-4; D is uncertain. The germline gives CDR1 SNHLY, CDR2 FYNNEI. There are 15 residues in the CDR3. Trimming took off 3 bases at V and 0 bases at J, with 8 bases between the two ends.

The rearrangement joins TRBV5-1 to TRBJ2-1, with TRBD2 matching 8 bases. The CDR3 consists of 17 residues. Losses at the gene ends were 0 bases for V and 6 bases for J; bases not matched to a gene: 11. Germline V gene sequence: CDR1 SGHRS, CDR2 YFSETQ. CDR3 DNA sequence: TGCGCCAGCAGCTTGGGAGTAAACGGGGGGGCCTTCAATGAGCAGTTCTTC. Translation gives CASSLGVNGGAFNEQFF.

This chain links TRBV2 with TRBJ1-1; TRBD1 matches 7 bases. J was trimmed by 6 bases and V by 6 bases; bases with no gene match: 4. The CDR3 totals 12 residues. Germline V CDR1 and CDR2: SNHLY, FYNNEI. The CDR3 coding sequence is TGTGCCAGCAGGGCCCAGGGGGCTGAAGCTTTCTTT. Protein product: CASRAQGAEAFF. Together with reference TRBV2 and TRBJ1-1, the CDR3 gives the full variable domain: EPEVTQTPSHQVTQMGQEVILRCVPISNHLYFYWYRQILGQKVEFLVSFYNNEISEKSEIFDDQFSVERPDGSNFTLKIRSTKLEDSAMYFCASRAQGAEAFFGQGTRLTVV.

The rearrangement links TRBV19 to TRBJ1-5; D may be TRBD1 (5 bases). CDR3 length equals 13 residues. The germline gives CDR1 LNHDA, CDR2 SQIVND (reference sequence). The ends were cut back, 6 bases at V and 6 bases at J, with 12 bases in the middle. CDR3 protein: CASRTRVGQPQHF. CDR3 DNA sequence: TGTGCCAGTAGGACCAGGGTAGGTCAGCCCCAGCATTTT.

This chain uses TRBV9 with TRBJ1-1; tentatively, D is TRBD1 (5 bases). The CDR3 is made up of 18 amino acids. Trimming removed 3 bases from V and 0 bases from J, with 21 bases in between. In germline, CDR1 is SGDLS, CDR2 YYNGEE. The CDR3 loop is CASSESDSLGSMNTEAFF. Written as DNA, the CDR3 is TGTGCCAGCAGCGAGTCTGACAGCCTCGGATCAATGAACACTGAAGCTTTCTTT.

The chain couples TRBV6-2 or TRBV6-3 to TRBJ2-5, with 7 bases matching TRBD2. The J segment lost 4 bases and the V segment lost 4 bases, leaving 9 bases of the junction unmatched. Germline assignment: CDR1 MNHEY and CDR2 SVGEGT. The CDR3 is made up of 15 amino acids. CDR3 bases: TGTGCCAGCAGTTTGAAACGGGGGGTAGGAGAGACCCAGTACTTC. This encodes CASSLKRGVGETQYF.

The chain uses TRBV5-4 and TRBJ2-2; TRBD2 agrees at 11 bases. Unmatched junction bases numbered 6, after V lost 4 bases and J lost 1 base. The CDR3 is 17 residues long. Germline CDR1 SGHNT, CDR2 YYREEE (reference sequence). The CDR3 region has the DNA TGTGCCAGCAGCGCCTCCCTAGCGGGGGGGAACACCGGGGAGCTGTTTTTT. Its protein product is CASSASLAGGNTGELFF.

The rearrangement joins TRBV6-5 to TRBJ2-2; D is unclear. The ends were cut back, 8 bases at V and 1 base at J, with 8 bases in the middle. The CDR3 is made up of 13 amino acids. Per germline, CDR1 MNHEY and CDR2 SVGAGI. CDR3 region: CASLRGNTGELFF. DNA for the CDR3: TGTGCCAGCCTCCGAGGGAACACCGGGGAGCTGTTTTTT.

This sequence joins TRBV29-1 and TRBJ2-5; weak D call: TRBD2 (5 bases). Germline V lookup: CDR1 SQVTM, CDR2 ANQGSEA. There are 13 residues in the CDR3. V was pared by 0 bases and J by 4 bases, with 9 bases between. This CDR3 is CSVEERAAETQYF. As DNA, the CDR3 is TGCAGCGTTGAAGAGAGGGCAGCAGAGACCCAGTACTTC.

V gene TRBV18 combines with J gene TRBJ1-3; TRBD1 matches 8 bases. CDR1 and CDR2 from the germline V gene are KGHSH and LQKENI. V was clipped by 0 bases and J by 0 bases; unmatched bases: 4. This CDR3 has 17 residues. CDR3 sequence: CASSPPAGGISGNTIYF. In DNA, the CDR3 is TGTGCCAGCTCACCACCCGCAGGGGGCATCTCTGGAAACACCATATATTTT. The entire variable domain, with the rest obtained from reference TRBV18 and TRBJ1-3, is as follows: NAGVMQNPRHLVRRRGQEARLRCSPMKGHSHVYWYRQLPEEGLKFMVYLQKENIIDESGMPKERFSAEFPKEGPSILRIQQVVRGDSAAYFCASSPPAGGISGNTIYFGEGSWLTVV.

The chain recombines TRBV13 with TRBJ1-1, with D possibly matching TRBD1 (5 bases). The V and J ends lost 5 bases and 0 bases respectively, with 19 bases between them. Germline CDR1 and CDR2: PRHDT and FYEKMQ (reference sequence). This CDR3 has 17 residues. CDR3 DNA: TGTGCCAGCAGCCCCGGGGGGGAGTGGGGTATGAACACTGAAGCTTTCTTT. Protein sequence: CASSPGGEWGMNTEAFF.

V is TRBV27 and J is TRBJ2-3; D is uncertain. The CDR3 has 12 residues. Trimming took off 3 bases at V and 6 bases at J, with 7 bases between the two ends. Per the germline V gene, CDR1 is MNHEY and CDR2 is SMNVEV (reference sequence). Written as DNA, the CDR3 is TGTGCCAGCAGTTTTCTCTTGGATACGCAGTATTTT. Translation gives CASSFLLDTQYF.

The chain employs TRBV27 and TRBJ1-1; no reliable D call. Deletions cut 7 bases from V and 3 bases from J, with 18 bases between. Per the germline V gene, CDR1 is MNHEY and CDR2 is SMNVEV (reference sequence). There are 15 residues in the CDR3. As DNA, the CDR3 is TGTGCCAGCACCCTCAGGAGGGCTGGGGACACTGAAGCTTTCTTT. This encodes CASTLRRAGDTEAFF.

This clone occurred once. The chain is built from TRBV11-3 and TRBJ2-1; 16 bases align to TRBD2. The CDR3 extends over 18 amino acids. V was clipped by 5 bases and J by 4 bases; unmatched bases: 8. CDR1 and CDR2 from the germline V gene are SGHNT and YENEEA. CDR3 sequence: CASSLGTSGGAPYNEQFF. CDR3 sequence (DNA): TGTGCCAGCAGCCTCGGGACTAGCGGGGGGGCACCTTACAATGAGCAGTTCTTC.

This chain uses TRBV5-1 with TRBJ1-2; tentatively, D is TRBD1 (5 bases). Germline CDR1 and CDR2: SGHRS and YFSETQ. CDR3 size: 15 residues. Trimming took 4 bases from V and 0 from J, leaving 13 bases between them. CDR3 amino acids: CASSGGDRTNYGYTF. The CDR3 nucleotides read TGCGCCAGCAGCGGGGGGGACCGCACTAACTATGGCTACACCTTC.

The V and J genes are TRBV2 and TRBJ1-1, with 7 bases aligning to TRBD1. Trimming at V came to 3 bases and at J to 6 bases, leaving 7 bases not matched to a gene. This CDR3 region has 14 residues. Looked up from germline, CDR1 is SNHLY and CDR2 is FYNNEI. The chain's CDR3 is CASSDDREGSEAFF. Here the CDR3 DNA reads TGTGCCAGCAGTGACGACAGGGAAGGCTCTGAAGCTTTCTTT.

This rearrangement joins TRBV5-6 to TRBJ2-3; TRBD2 aligns across 8 bases. CDR1 SGHDT and CDR2 YYEEEE come from the germline V gene. CDR3 length equals 14 residues. V shed 2 bases and J 1 base; nucleotides not matched to a gene: 0. The CDR3 spells CASSFGRGTDTQYF. In DNA, the CDR3 is TGTGCCAGCAGCTTCGGGAGGGGCACAGATACGCAGTATTTT.

The CDR3 nucleotides are TGTGCCAGTAGTCCCGGTCAGGGGGCTGGGGTCGAGCAGTACTTC. Its protein is CASSPGQGAGVEQYF. This chain links TRBV19 with TRBJ2-7; 8 nucleotides match TRBD1. V lost 5 bases to trimming and J lost 6 bases; unmatched junction nucleotides: 12. Per the germline V gene, CDR1 is LNHDA and CDR2 is SQIVND (reference sequence). This CDR3 comprises 15 residues.

On this clone: This sample includes further DNA sequences coding for the same CDR3. The chain carries TRBV7-2 and TRBJ2-7; D possibly corresponds to TRBD2 (6 bases). CDR3 length: 13 residues. The V gene lost 5 bases and the J gene lost 2 bases, with 10 bases spanning the gap. From germline, CDR1 is SGHTA and CDR2 FQGNSA. CDR3 DNA sequence: TGTGCCAGCAGCCCGGGACTGACCTACGAGCAGTACTTC. The encoded protein is CASSPGLTYEQYF.

The chain combines TRBV3-1 (or the pseudogene TRBV3-2) with TRBJ1-1, with 7 nucleotides matching TRBD1. J gave up 2 bases and V 1 base, and 4 bases lay outside the gene matches. The CDR3 runs 15 residues. Germline CDR1 LGHDT, CDR2 YNNKEL (reference sequence). The CDR3 here is CASSQGQGLNTEAFF. The CDR3 bases are TGTGCCAGCAGCCAAGGACAGGGATTAAACACTGAAGCTTTCTTT.

The chain carries TRBV5-1 and TRBJ2-5; 8 nucleotides agree with TRBD1. The V gene's germline CDR1 is SGHRS and CDR2 YFSETQ. The CDR3 covers 14 residues. After removal of 0 bases from V and 4 bases from J, the junction contained 2 bases not matched to a gene. CDR3 coding DNA: TGCGCCAGCAGCTTGGGGACAGGGAGAGAGACCCAGTACTTC. Translated: CASSLGTGRETQYF.